Sequencing of this TCR beta chain was carried out in a study of cytomegalovirus exposure and HLA in healthy donors. On the study more broadly: The study's early data release held 80 million to 95 million unique TCRs from HLA-typed donors.

Turning to this clone: Its cognate antigen is unknown.

The primer mix had 60 Vbeta and 13 Jbeta primers. Assay: immunoSEQ multiplex PCR; the TCRdb copy retains only in-frame clones and omits some. The sample includes about 240,000 clones, around 80% of them seen just once. The CDR3 is 16 residues long. The junction had 2 bases not matched to a gene; V was cut back by 2 bases and J by 2 bases. Germline CDR1 and CDR2: SGHDT and YYEEEE. General study results and limits: Previous analysis showed most TCR beta V segments were productive about 90% or about 30% of the time. In a later analysis, HLA-associated TCR beta chains were more clonally expanded than equally common others.

This receptor was taken from a woman aged 55-69 years in good health and CMV-seropositive. The chain carries TRBV5-6 and TRBJ2-3, with TRBD2 matching 13 bases. Sequenced sample: PBMCs. DNA for the CDR3: TGTGCCAGCAGCTTCACTAGCGGGAGGGCCACAGATACGCAGTATTTT. It specifies CASSFTSGRATDTQYF.